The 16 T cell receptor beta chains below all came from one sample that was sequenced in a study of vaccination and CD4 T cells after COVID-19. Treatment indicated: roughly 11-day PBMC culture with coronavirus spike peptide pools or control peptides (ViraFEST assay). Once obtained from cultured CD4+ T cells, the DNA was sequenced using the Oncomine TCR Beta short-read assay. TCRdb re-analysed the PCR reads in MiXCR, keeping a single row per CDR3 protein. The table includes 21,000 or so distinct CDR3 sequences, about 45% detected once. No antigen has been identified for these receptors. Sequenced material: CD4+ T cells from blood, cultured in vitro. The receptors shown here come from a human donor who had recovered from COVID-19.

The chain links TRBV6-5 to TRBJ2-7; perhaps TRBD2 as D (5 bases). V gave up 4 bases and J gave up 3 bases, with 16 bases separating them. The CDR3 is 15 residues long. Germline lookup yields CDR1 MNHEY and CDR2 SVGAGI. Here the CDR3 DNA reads TGTGCCAGCAGTTTCCGGAGGCGGCAGAACTACGAGCAGTACTTC. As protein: CASSFRRRQNYEQYF.

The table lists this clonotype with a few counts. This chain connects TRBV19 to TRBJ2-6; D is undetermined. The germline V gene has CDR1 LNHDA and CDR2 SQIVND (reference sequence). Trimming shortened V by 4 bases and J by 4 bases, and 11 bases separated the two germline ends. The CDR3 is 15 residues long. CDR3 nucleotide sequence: TGTGCCAGTAGTAAACCCACCTCGGGGGCCAACGTCCTGACTTTC. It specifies CASSKPTSGANVLTF.

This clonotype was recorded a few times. CDR3: CASSQGLAGDQYEQYF. The CDR3 DNA sequence: TGTGCCAGCAGTCAGGGACTAGCGGGAGATCAGTACGAGCAGTACTTC. The rearrangement uses TRBV6-2 or TRBV6-3 and TRBJ2-7; TRBD2 aligns across 14 bases. The CDR3 is 16 residues long. Germline CDR1 reads MNHEY; CDR2 reads SVGEGT. With V trimmed by 5 bases and J by 4 bases, 7 bases remained unmatched.

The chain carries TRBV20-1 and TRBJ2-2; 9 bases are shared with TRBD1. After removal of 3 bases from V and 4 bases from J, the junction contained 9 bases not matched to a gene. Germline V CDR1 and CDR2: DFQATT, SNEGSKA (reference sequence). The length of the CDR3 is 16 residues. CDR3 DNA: TGCAGTGCTAGCCCCGGGACAGGGTCGGTCACCGGGGAGCTGTTTTTT. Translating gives CSASPGTGSVTGELFF.

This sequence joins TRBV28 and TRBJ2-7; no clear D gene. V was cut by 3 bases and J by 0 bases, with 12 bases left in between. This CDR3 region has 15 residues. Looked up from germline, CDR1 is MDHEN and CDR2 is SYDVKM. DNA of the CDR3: TGTGCCAGCAGTTTTGGCCTTTTAAGCTCCTACGAGCAGTACTTC. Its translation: CASSFGLLSSYEQYF.

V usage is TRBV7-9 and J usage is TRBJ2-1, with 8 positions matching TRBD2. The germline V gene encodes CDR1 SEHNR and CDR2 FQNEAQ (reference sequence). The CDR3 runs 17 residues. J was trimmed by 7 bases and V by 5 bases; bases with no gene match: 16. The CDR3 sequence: CASSPGRQRGPSNEQFF. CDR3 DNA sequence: TGTGCCAGCAGCCCCGGGAGACAGCGGGGGCCTTCGAATGAGCAGTTCTTC.

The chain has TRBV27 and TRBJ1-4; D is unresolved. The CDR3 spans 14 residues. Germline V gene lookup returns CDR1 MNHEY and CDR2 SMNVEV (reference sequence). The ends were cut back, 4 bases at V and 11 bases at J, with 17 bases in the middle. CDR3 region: CASSSTVPTGKLFF. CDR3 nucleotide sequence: TGTGCCAGCAGTTCTACGGTGCCGACCGGTAAACTGTTTTTT.

The CDR3 protein is CASSPQDRGITGELFF. In DNA, the CDR3 is TGTGCCAGCTCACCACAAGACAGGGGAATAACCGGGGAGCTGTTTTTT. The chain combines TRBV18 with TRBJ2-2; 8 bases fit TRBD1. Trimming at V came to 1 base and at J to 5 bases, leaving 6 bases not matched to a gene. CDR3 length: 16 residues. Germline V gene data show CDR1 as KGHSH and CDR2 as LQKENI.

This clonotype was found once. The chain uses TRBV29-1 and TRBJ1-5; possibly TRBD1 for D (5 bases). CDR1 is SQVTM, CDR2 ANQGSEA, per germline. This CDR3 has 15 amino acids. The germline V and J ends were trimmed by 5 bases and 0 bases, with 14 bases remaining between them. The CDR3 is CSVPTVIDSNQPQHF. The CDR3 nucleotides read TGCAGCGTTCCGACAGTTATTGATAGCAATCAGCCCCAGCATTTT.

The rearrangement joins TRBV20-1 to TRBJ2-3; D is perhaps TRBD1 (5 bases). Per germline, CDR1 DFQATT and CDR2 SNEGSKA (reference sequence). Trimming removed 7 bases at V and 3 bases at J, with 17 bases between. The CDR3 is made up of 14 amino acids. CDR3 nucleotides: TGCAGTGTAACCCCGGGCCAGGGTACAGATACGCAGTATTTT. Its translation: CSVTPGQGTDTQYF.

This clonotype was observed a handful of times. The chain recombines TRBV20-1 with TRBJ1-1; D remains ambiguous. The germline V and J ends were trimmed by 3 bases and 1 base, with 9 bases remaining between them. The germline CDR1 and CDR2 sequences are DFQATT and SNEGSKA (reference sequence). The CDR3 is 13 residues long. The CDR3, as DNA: TGCAGTGCTAGGGCAGACAAGAACACTGAAGCTTTCTTT. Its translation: CSARADKNTEAFF.

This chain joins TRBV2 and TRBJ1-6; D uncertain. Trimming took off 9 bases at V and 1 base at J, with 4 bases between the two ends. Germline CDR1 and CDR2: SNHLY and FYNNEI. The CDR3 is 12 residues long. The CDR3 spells CARGSYNSPLHF. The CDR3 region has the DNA TGTGCCAGGGGATCCTATAATTCACCCCTCCACTTT.

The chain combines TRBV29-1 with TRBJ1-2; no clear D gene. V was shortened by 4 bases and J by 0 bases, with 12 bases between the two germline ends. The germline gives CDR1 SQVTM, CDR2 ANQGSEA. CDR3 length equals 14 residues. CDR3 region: CSVVRPVANYGYTF. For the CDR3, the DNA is TGCAGCGTTGTACGTCCGGTCGCTAACTATGGCTACACCTTC.

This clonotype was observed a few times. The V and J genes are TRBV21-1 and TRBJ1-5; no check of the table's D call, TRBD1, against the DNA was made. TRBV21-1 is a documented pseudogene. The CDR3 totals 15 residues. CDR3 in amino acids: CASSRPRGQRQPQHF. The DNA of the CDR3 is TGTGCCAGCAGCAGGCCCAGGGGGCAGAGGCAGCCCCAGCATTTT.

This CDR3 is CATTGSAGSQETQYF. The DNA of the CDR3 is TGTGCCACCACGGGCTCGGCAGGGTCTCAAGAGACCCAGTACTTC. The chain combines TRBV10-3 with TRBJ2-5; D possibly corresponds to TRBD1 (5 bases). The germline V gene has CDR1 ENHRY and CDR2 SYGVKD. V gave up 10 bases and J gave up 2 bases, with 20 bases separating them. The CDR3 sequence is 15 residues long.

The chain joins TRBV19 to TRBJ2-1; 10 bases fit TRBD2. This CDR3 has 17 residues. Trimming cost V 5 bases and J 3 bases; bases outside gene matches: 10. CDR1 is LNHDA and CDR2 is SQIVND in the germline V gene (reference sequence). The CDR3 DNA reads TGTGCCAGTAGTCTTCGGGGGGGACTAGCGAGCTACAATGAGCAGTTCTTC. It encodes CASSLRGGLASYNEQFF.